The entry below describes one T cell receptor beta chain. The CDR3 loop spans 14 amino acids. V lost 2 bases and J lost 4, with 11 bases in between. Germline CDR1 ENHRY, CDR2 SYGVKD. Execution of the assay was at deep level. Only in-frame clones appear in the TCRdb table, and some are missing; sequencing was by immunoSEQ multiplex PCR. The repertoire holds 2 million to 2.5 million clones, with almost 96% as singletons. Adult donors, all healthy and HIV-negative, had no recent acute infections or vaccinations. This entry belongs to a study of shared clonotypes between healthy human individuals. V is TRBV10-3 and J is TRBJ1-2, with D possibly being TRBD1 (6 bases). The sequence was collected from a man between 18 and 35 years old in good health. The sample comprised naive CD4+ T cells sorted from blood. Described subset: CD45RA+ positively selected. The CDR3 DNA is TGTGCCATCAGTGAGAGGGGGGACCTCTATGGCTACACCTTC. Protein sequence: CAISERGDLYGYTF.